This T cell receptor beta chain came from a study of shared clonotypes between healthy human individuals. The germline V gene encodes CDR1 SGDLS and CDR2 YYNGEE. The CDR3 totals 13 residues. Between the trimmed V and J ends, which lost 0 bases and 5 bases, there was a span of 8 bases. Naive CD8 cells comprised CD45RO-negative, CCR7-positively selected cells, excluding terminally differentiated effector memory CD45RA+ cells. The assay was immunoSEQ multiplex PCR, and TCRdb's table has in-frame clones only and misses some. This table holds approximately 2,200,000 clones, roughly 91% found once. The TCR originated in a man aged 18 to 29 in good health. Some clones in this sample may be carry-over from other donors' samples. The sample was naive CD8+ T cells from PBMCs. The V call is TRBV9, the J call TRBJ1-1; D call uncertain. The CDR3 is CASSVEPRTEAFF. The DNA for the CDR3 is TGTGCCAGCAGCGTAGAACCACGGACTGAAGCTTTCTTT.